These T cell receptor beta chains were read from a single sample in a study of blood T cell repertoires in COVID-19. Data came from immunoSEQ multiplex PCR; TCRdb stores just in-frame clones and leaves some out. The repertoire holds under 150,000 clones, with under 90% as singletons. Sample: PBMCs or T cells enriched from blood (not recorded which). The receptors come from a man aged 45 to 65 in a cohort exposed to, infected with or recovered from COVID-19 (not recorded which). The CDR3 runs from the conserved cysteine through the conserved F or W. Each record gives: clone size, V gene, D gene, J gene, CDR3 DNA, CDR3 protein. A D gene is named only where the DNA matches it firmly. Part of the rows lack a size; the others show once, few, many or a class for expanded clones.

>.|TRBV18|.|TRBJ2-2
TGTGCCAGCTCACCACGGACAGTGGACGGGGAGCTGTTTTTT
CASSPRTVDGELFF
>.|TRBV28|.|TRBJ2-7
TGTAGCACCGGAGCTCGGCACGAGCAGTACTTC
CSTGARHEQYF
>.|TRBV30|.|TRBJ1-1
TGTGCCTGGAGTGCCGTAACGGGAGGTGAAGCTTTCTTT
CAWSAVTGGEAFF
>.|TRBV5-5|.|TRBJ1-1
TGTGCCAGCAGAGTGGCAGGGCCGTCAGTCACTGAAGCTTTCTTT
CASRVAGPSVTEAFF
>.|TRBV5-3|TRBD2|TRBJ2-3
TGTGCCAGAAACCCTAGGGGGAGCGGGAGTTTGATTGGGATGGCAGATACGCAGTATTTT
CARNPRGSGSLIGMADTQYF
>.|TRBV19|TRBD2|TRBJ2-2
TGTGCCAGTAGTAGGAGACTAGCGGGAGGGGCCGGGGAGCTGTTTTTT
CASSRRLAGGAGELFF
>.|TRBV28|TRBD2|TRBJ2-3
TGTGCCAGCAGTGCCCCTAGCGGGAGGACAGATACGCAGTATTTT
CASSAPSGRTDTQYF
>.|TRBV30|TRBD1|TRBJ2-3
TGTGCCTGGACGGGACAGGGGGCCACAGATACGCAGTATTTT
CAWTGQGATDTQYF
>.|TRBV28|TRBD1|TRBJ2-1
TGTGCCAGCAGACTGTGGGACAGGGGTGACAATGAGCAGTTCTTC
CASRLWDRGDNEQFF
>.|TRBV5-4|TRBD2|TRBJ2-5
TGTGCCAGCAGCTTCCCCGGGACTAGCGGGTTATGGGAGACCCAGTACTTC
CASSFPGTSGLWETQYF
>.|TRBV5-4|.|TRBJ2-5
TGTGCCAGCAGCCCACGGACTGGAGATAGGGAGACCCAGTACTTC
CASSPRTGDRETQYF
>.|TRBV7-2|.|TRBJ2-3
TGTGCCAGCAGCTTAAGAGGGAGGAAGCCAGATACGCAGTATTTT
CASSLRGRKPDTQYF
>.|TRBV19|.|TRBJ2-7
TGTGCCAGTAGTATAGCTGGGGGCCCTCAAAACTACGAGCAGTACTTC
CASSIAGGPQNYEQYF
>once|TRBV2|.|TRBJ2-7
TGTGCCAGCAGTGAAGAGCTAACGTTCGGGAGCTCCTACGAGCAGTACTTC
CASSEELTFGSSYEQYF
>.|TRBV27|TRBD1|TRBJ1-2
TGTGCCAGCAGTACTCAATCCAGGGGGTCAGGTGGCTACACCTTC
CASSTQSRGSGGYTF
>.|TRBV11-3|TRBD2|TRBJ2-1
TGTGCCAGCAGCTCCACTAGCGGAGCACACAATGAGCAGTTCTTC
CASSSTSGAHNEQFF
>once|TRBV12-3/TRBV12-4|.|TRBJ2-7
TGTGCCAGCAGACCTATAGGAGGTGAGCAGTACTTC
CASRPIGGEQYF
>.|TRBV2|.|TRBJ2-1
TGTGCCAGCAGGGGCGGACTCGACGCCTCCAATGAGCAGTTCTTC
CASRGGLDASNEQFF
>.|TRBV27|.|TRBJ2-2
TGTGCCAGCAGTGCCCGGGGCACCGGGGAGCTGTTTTTT
CASSARGTGELFF
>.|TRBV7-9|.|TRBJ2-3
TGTGCCAGCAGCCCACCCGGAACAGCAATCACAGATACGCAGTATTTT
CASSPPGTAITDTQYF
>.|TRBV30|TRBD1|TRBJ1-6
TGTGCCTGGAGTGTAGGGGGCAGGGGGAATTCACCCCTCCACTTT
CAWSVGGRGNSPLHF
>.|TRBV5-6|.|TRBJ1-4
TGTGCCAGCAGCTTGATTCCGGGAGTTTCGGAAAAACTGTTTTTT
CASSLIPGVSEKLFF
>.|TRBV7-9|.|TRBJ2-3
TGTGCCAGCTCCCTCTTTGGCGGGGGCACAGATACGCAGTATTTT
CASSLFGGGTDTQYF
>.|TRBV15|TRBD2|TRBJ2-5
TGTGCCACCACCCGCTTGGGGGGGACTAGCGGGGAATACCAAGAGACCCAGTACTTC
CATTRLGGTSGEYQETQYF
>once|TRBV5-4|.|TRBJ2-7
TGTGCCAGCAGCTCGGGGATGTTCTCCGAGCAGTACTTC
CASSSGMFSEQYF
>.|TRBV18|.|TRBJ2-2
TGTGCCAGCTCACCACGAGAATCCGGGGAGCTGTTTTTT
CASSPRESGELFF
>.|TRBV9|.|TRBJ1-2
TGTGCCAGCAGCGTAGAGGCCAGTGGGCTGATCTATGGCTACACCTTC
CASSVEASGLIYGYTF
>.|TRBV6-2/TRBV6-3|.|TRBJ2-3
TGTGCCAGCAGTTATGACCGGACTGGGGGGTTCTGGGATACGCAGTATTTT
CASSYDRTGGFWDTQYF
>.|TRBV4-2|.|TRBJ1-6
TGTGCCAGCAGCCAAGAAAGTGGAGGGAACTTTAATAATTCACCCCTCCACTTT
CASSQESGGNFNNSPLHF
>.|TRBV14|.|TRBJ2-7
TGTGCCAGCAGCCAAAGGACAGCGTACGCACCCTACGAGCAGTACTTC
CASSQRTAYAPYEQYF
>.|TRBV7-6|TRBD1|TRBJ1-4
TGTGCCAGCAGCTTAAGACAGGGGGCTAATGAAAAACTGTTTTTT
CASSLRQGANEKLFF
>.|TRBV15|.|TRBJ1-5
TGTGCCACCAGCGTTGGCCTTAACGCCAATCAGCCCCAGCATTTT
CATSVGLNANQPQHF
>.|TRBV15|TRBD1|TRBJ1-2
TGTGCCACCAGCAGACTCGACAGGGAGAGGGGCTACACCTTC
CATSRLDRERGYTF
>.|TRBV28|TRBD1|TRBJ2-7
TGTGCCAGCAGTCCCCCCGGACAGGGGCTAGCCAACTCCTACGAGCAGTACTTC
CASSPPGQGLANSYEQYF
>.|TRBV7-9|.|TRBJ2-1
TGTGCCAGCAGCTTAGTGGAGGGCGCCATCGAGCAGTTCTTC
CASSLVEGAIEQFF
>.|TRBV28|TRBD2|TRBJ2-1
TGTGCCAGCAGGTCCCGTCTAGCGGTTAACAATGAGCAGTTCTTC
CASRSRLAVNNEQFF
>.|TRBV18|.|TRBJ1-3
TGTGCCAGCTCACCTGTATCGGGTGCTGGAAACACCATATATTTT
CASSPVSGAGNTIYF
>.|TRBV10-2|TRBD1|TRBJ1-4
TGCGCCAGCGCGACAGGGGTCGAAAAACTGTTTTTT
CASATGVEKLFF
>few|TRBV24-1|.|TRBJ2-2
TGTGCCACCAGTGGGAGGAACACCGGGGAGCTGTTTTTT
CATSGRNTGELFF
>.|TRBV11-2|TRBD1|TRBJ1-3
TGTGCCAGCAGCCTCCGGGACAGGGCACCCTCTGGAAACACCATATATTTT
CASSLRDRAPSGNTIYF
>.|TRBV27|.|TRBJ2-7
TGTGCCAGCAGTTTGAACGGAGTCTACGAGCAGTACTTC
CASSLNGVYEQYF
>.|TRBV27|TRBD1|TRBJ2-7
TGTGCCAGCAGTGCGCACAGGGGGCACTACGAGCAGTACTTC
CASSAHRGHYEQYF